One sample yielded the 5 T cell receptor beta chains listed below, sequenced in a study of OX40 agonist ivuxolimab in advanced cancers. Profiling relied on immunoSEQ multiplex PCR, and the TCRdb table lists in-frame clones only, not all of them. The sample has some 45,000 clones; around 86% are singletons. The specimen comprised CD4+ or CD8+ T cells sorted from blood, sampled in a trial of the OX40 agonist ivuxolimab. Source of these receptors: an adult with an advanced solid tumor such as melanoma, head and neck, liver or kidney cancer.

The DNA for the CDR3 is TGTGCTAGTGGTTTGGGTGTCACTGAAGCTTTCTTT. This translates into CASGLGVTEAFF. The V call is TRBV12-5, the J call TRBJ1-1; D not certain. V lost 1 base and J lost 4, with 4 bases in between. CDR3 size: 12 residues. Germline V gene sequence: CDR1 LGHNT, CDR2 FRNRAP. Full variable domain (outside the CDR3, taken from reference TRBV12-5 and TRBJ1-1): DARVTQTPRHKVTEMGQEVTMRCQPILGHNTVFWYRQTMMQGLELLAYFRNRAPLDDSGMPKDRFSAEMPDATLATLKIQPSEPRDSAVYFCASGLGVTEAFFGQGTRLTVV.

The V gene is TRBV7-6, the J gene TRBJ2-1; a possible D gene is TRBD2 (7 bases). The CDR3 is 16 amino acids. The V gene's germline CDR1 is SGHVS and CDR2 FNYEAQ. The germline V and J ends were trimmed by 1 base and 7 bases, with 17 bases remaining between them. The CDR3 loop reads CASSLGGGGAFNEQFF. The CDR3 nucleotides are TGTGCCAGCAGCTTAGGTGGTGGGGGGGCCTTTAATGAGCAGTTCTTC.

This clone is a singleton in its sample. V gene TRBV7-7 combines with J gene TRBJ2-3, with D unresolved. Germline V gives CDR1 SSHAT, CDR2 FNYEAQ (reference sequence). The CDR3 loop spans 13 amino acids. V gave up 8 bases and J gave up 1 base, with 10 bases separating them. The CDR3 is CASPPYCTDTQYF. The CDR3 DNA is TGTGCCAGCCCACCCTACTGCACAGATACGCAGTATTTT.

This chain connects TRBV9 to TRBJ2-7; 7 bases are a match to TRBD2. The CDR3 contains 12 residues. J gave up 8 bases and V 0 bases, and 2 bases lay outside the gene matches. Per germline, CDR1 SGDLS and CDR2 YYNGEE. CDR3 region: CASSVGEGKQYF. The CDR3, as DNA: TGTGCCAGCAGCGTAGGGGAGGGGAAGCAGTACTTC.

The chain couples TRBV7-8 to TRBJ1-2, with 7 positions matching TRBD1. CDR3 length equals 15 residues. V lost 1 base to trimming and J lost 7 bases; unmatched junction nucleotides: 9. Germline V gene sequence: CDR1 SGHVS, CDR2 FQNEAQ. The CDR3 loop reads CASSLEGGNAAGYTF. CDR3 in DNA: TGTGCCAGCAGCTTAGAAGGGGGCAATGCGGCTGGCTACACCTTC. The variable domain in full, with the rest retrieved from reference TRBV7-8 and TRBJ1-2, is GAGVSQSPRYKVAKRGQDVALRCDPISGHVSLFWYQQALGQGPEFLTYFQNEAQLDKSGLPSDRFFAERPEGSVSTLKIQRTQQEDSAVYLCASSLEGGNAAGYTFGSGTRLTVV.